These T cell receptor beta chains were read from a single sample in a study of T cells in localized non-small cell lung cancer. Using immunoSEQ multiplex PCR, the repertoire was profiled, and TCRdb retains in-frame clones only, with some absent. This sample carries roughly 72,000 clones, less than 90% of them seen once, and the ten largest clones take roughly 22%. The sequences come from peripheral blood, collected before any cancer treatment. These receptors all stem from an older male donor with stage III squamous cell lung carcinoma. The CDR3 runs from the conserved cysteine through the conserved F or W. The D gene is left open where the match is weak. Size tells how often a clone was seen (once, few, many) or the class of an expanded clone, and some rows leave it out.

V	size	J	D	CDR3	DNA
TRBV6-1	NA	TRBJ2-5	NA	CASSEGGTHEETQYF	TGTGCCAGCAGTGAAGGAGGGACTCACGAAGAGACCCAGTACTTC
TRBV10-3	once	TRBJ2-3	TRBD2	CAISEGAGASTDTQYF	TGTGCCATCAGTGAGGGAGCGGGGGCTAGCACAGATACGCAGTATTTT
TRBV25-1	NA	TRBJ2-3	NA	CASTASPTDTQYF	TGTGCCAGCACAGCGTCCCCCACAGATACGCAGTATTTT
TRBV2	once	TRBJ1-5	TRBD1	CASTTGTGGGQPQHF	TGTGCCTCAACCACAGGGACAGGGGGGGGTCAGCCCCAGCATTTT
TRBV18	NA	TRBJ1-5	TRBD1	CASSHRGGSNQPQHF	TGTGCCAGCTCACACAGGGGGGGGAGCAATCAGCCCCAGCATTTT
TRBV5-1	NA	TRBJ2-3	TRBD2	CASSQRLAGTPDTQYF	TGCGCCAGCAGCCAGCGACTAGCGGGGACGCCAGATACGCAGTATTTT
TRBV19	NA	TRBJ1-5	TRBD1	CASSISRGDQPQHF	TGTGCCAGTAGTATAAGCAGGGGGGATCAGCCCCAGCATTTT
TRBV6-4	NA	TRBJ2-3	NA	CASSGTAQSTDTQYF	TGTGCCAGCAGTGGGACGGCTCAAAGCACAGATACGCAGTATTTT
TRBV30	once	TRBJ2-1	TRBD2	CAWNRLAGFNEQFF	TGTGCCTGGAACAGACTAGCGGGGTTTAATGAGCAGTTCTTC
TRBV9	once	TRBJ1-3	NA	CASSARTGGNTIYF	TGTGCCAGCAGCGCCAGGACGGGCGGAAACACCATATATTTT
TRBV27	NA	TRBJ2-2	NA	CASSSTGQLYTGELFF	TGTGCCAGCAGTTCCACAGGGCAACTGTACACCGGGGAGCTGTTTTTT
TRBV4-1	few	TRBJ1-4	NA	CASSHREQRNEKLFF	TGCGCCAGCAGCCATCGGGAACAGCGTAATGAAAAACTGTTTTTT
TRBV14	NA	TRBJ1-2	NA	CASSQDLQGNYGYTF	TGTGCCAGCAGCCAAGATCTTCAGGGGAACTATGGCTACACCTTC
TRBV5-6	once	TRBJ2-4	TRBD2	CASSRTRLAGVKNIQYF	TGTGCCAGCAGCCGAACCCGACTAGCGGGGGTGAAAAACATTCAGTACTTC
TRBV5-1	NA	TRBJ2-5	NA	CASSLSQETQYF	TGCGCCAGCAGCTTGAGTCAAGAGACCCAGTACTTC
TRBV6-1	NA	TRBJ1-5	TRBD1	CASSERGGQGAYQPQHF	TGTGCCAGCAGTGAGAGGGGGGGACAGGGGGCATATCAGCCCCAGCATTTT
TRBV11-3	NA	TRBJ2-5	NA	CASSAGGNQETQYF	TGTGCCAGCTCGGCAGGGGGGAACCAAGAGACCCAGTACTTC
TRBV7-2	NA	TRBJ2-7	TRBD2	CASSRTLRGEQYF	TGTGCCAGCAGCCGGACCCTGCGGGGGGAGCAGTACTTC
TRBV7-2	NA	TRBJ2-7	TRBD1	CASSPRDSQFYEQYF	TGTGCCAGCAGCCCTCGGGACAGTCAATTCTACGAGCAGTACTTC
TRBV5-5	NA	TRBJ1-1	NA	CASSLGYATEAFF	TGTGCCAGCAGCTTGGGGTATGCCACTGAAGCTTTCTTT
TRBV29-1	NA	TRBJ2-5	TRBD2	CSAWTSGGSGTQYF	TGCAGCGCCTGGACTAGCGGGGGGTCCGGGACCCAGTACTTC
TRBV7-2	NA	TRBJ1-1	NA	CASSFQTVTEAFF	TGTGCCAGCAGCTTTCAAACCGTCACTGAAGCTTTCTTT
TRBV6-1	NA	TRBJ1-3	TRBD1	CASSERGAGGNTIYF	TGTGCCAGCAGTGAACGGGGGGCAGGGGGGAACACCATATATTTT
TRBV2	NA	TRBJ1-1	NA	CASSEIPRTAEAFF	TGTGCCAGCAGTGAGATCCCCCGTACTGCTGAAGCTTTCTTT
TRBV5-1	once	TRBJ2-5	NA	CASSLVRGIQETQYF	TGCGCCAGCAGCTTGGTCAGAGGGATCCAAGAGACCCAGTACTTC
TRBV27	NA	TRBJ1-4	TRBD1	CASSLGDRGPGEKLFF	TGTGCCAGCAGTTTAGGGGACAGGGGTCCGGGGGAAAAACTGTTTTTT
TRBV13	many	TRBJ2-2	NA	CASSLVRGNTGELFF	TGTGCCAGCAGCTTAGTCCGGGGGAACACCGGGGAGCTGTTTTTT
TRBV5-4	NA	TRBJ2-5	TRBD2	CASSPGTRKETQYF	TGTGCCAGCAGCCCTGGGACTAGGAAAGAGACCCAGTACTTC
TRBV7-2	NA	TRBJ2-2	NA	CASSQRGKTGELFF	TGTGCCAGCAGCCAACGGGGCAAGACCGGGGAGCTGTTTTTT
TRBV19	once	TRBJ1-1	NA	CASSNLMGRNTEAFF	TGTGCCAGTAGTAACCTCATGGGACGGAACACTGAAGCTTTCTTT
TRBV7-2	NA	TRBJ2-1	NA	CASSLGRTYNEQFF	TGTGCCAGCAGCTTGGGCAGAACCTACAATGAGCAGTTCTTC
TRBV5-4	NA	TRBJ1-5	NA	CASSWGADPYSNQPQHF	TGTGCCAGCAGCTGGGGGGCCGACCCCTATAGCAATCAGCCCCAGCATTTT
TRBV5-1	NA	TRBJ1-4	NA	CASSSTSTGEKLFF	TGCGCCAGCAGCTCCACATCCACGGGGGAAAAACTGTTTTTT
TRBV7-2	NA	TRBJ1-3	NA	CASSLANPFSGNTIYF	TGTGCCAGCAGCTTAGCGAACCCCTTCTCTGGAAACACCATATATTTT
TRBV5-1	once	TRBJ2-5	TRBD2	CASSSGLAGEHETQYF	TGCGCCAGCAGCTCGGGACTAGCGGGGGAACATGAGACCCAGTACTTC
TRBV2	NA	TRBJ1-4	NA	CASLQPGPNEKLFF	TGTGCCAGTCTCCAGCCGGGACCTAATGAAAAACTGTTTTTT
TRBV11-3	NA	TRBJ2-5	NA	CASSLGLGVQETQYF	TGTGCCAGCAGCTTAGGGCTAGGCGTACAAGAGACCCAGTACTTC
TRBV6-1	NA	TRBJ1-1	NA	CASQLKRQDRTEAFF	TGTGCCAGCCAATTAAAGAGACAGGATAGAACTGAAGCTTTCTTT
TRBV7-2	NA	TRBJ2-2	NA	CASSLDNTNTGELFF	TGTGCCAGCAGCTTAGACAATACCAACACCGGGGAGCTGTTTTTT
TRBV28	NA	TRBJ1-4	NA	CASKRTNEKLFF	TGTGCCAGCAAACGTACTAATGAAAAACTGTTTTTT
TRBV21-1	NA	TRBJ1-1	NA	CASSKERRDREGDTEAFF	TGTGCCAGCAGCAAAGAACGCCGGGACAGGGAGGGGGACACTGAAGCTTTCTTT
TRBV6-5	NA	TRBJ2-3	TRBD1	CASTQQGADTQYF	TGTGCCAGCACACAACAGGGGGCGGATACGCAGTATTTT
TRBV28	NA	TRBJ1-2	NA	CASSLRGEGRIYGYTF	TGTGCCAGCAGTTTGAGAGGGGAGGGGAGAATCTATGGCTACACCTTC
TRBV30	once	TRBJ1-6	TRBD1	CAWSGTGDSPLHF	TGTGCCTGGAGTGGAACAGGGGATTCACCCCTCCACTTT
TRBV30	NA	TRBJ2-7	NA	CAWGGSRSYEQYF	TGTGCCTGGGGGGGGTCGAGGTCCTACGAGCAGTACTTC
TRBV5-1	NA	TRBJ2-7	TRBD2	CASSLDWSGGPLEQYF	TGCGCCAGCAGCTTGGATTGGAGCGGGGGCCCTCTGGAGCAGTACTTC
TRBV11-3	NA	TRBJ2-3	TRBD2	CASSLAGGPIDTQYF	TGTGCCAGCAGCTTAGCGGGGGGGCCGATAGATACGCAGTATTTT
TRBV4-2	NA	TRBJ2-3	NA	CASSQGSADTQYF	TGTGCCAGCAGCCAAGGTAGTGCAGATACGCAGTATTTT
TRBV9	NA	TRBJ2-1	TRBD2	CASSELAGEYNEQFF	TGTGCCAGCAGCGAATTAGCGGGGGAATACAATGAGCAGTTCTTC
TRBV12-5	NA	TRBJ2-2	TRBD1	CASGPGTGGIGELFF	TGTGCTAGTGGTCCCGGGACAGGGGGCATCGGGGAGCTGTTTTTT
TRBV21-1	NA	TRBJ2-7	NA	CARGVRDSYEQYF	TGTGCCAGGGGGGTAAGAGACAGCTACGAGCAGTACTTC
TRBV23-1	once	TRBJ1-4	NA	CASSPRALLGACEKLFF	TGCGCCAGCAGTCCCCGGGCCCTACTGGGGGCATGTGAAAAACTGTTTTTT
TRBV4-1	NA	TRBJ2-7	NA	CASSQGLEQYF	TGCGCCAGCAGCCAAGGCCTCGAGCAGTACTTC
TRBV27	NA	TRBJ2-3	TRBD2	CASSLPLQRGVTDTQYF	TGTGCCAGCAGTTTACCCCTTCAGCGGGGGGTCACAGATACGCAGTATTTT